This T cell receptor beta chain originates from a study of vaccination and CD4 T cells after COVID-19. Oncomine TCR Beta short-read sequencing was applied to DNA from cultured CD4+ T cells. Via MiXCR, TCRdb re-called the PCR reads, giving one row per CDR3 protein. Seen here are 4,800 or so distinct CDR3 sequences, 25% observed once, and the top ten hold nearly 25%. With 3 bases removed from V and 1 base from J, the gap between germline ends came to 6 bases. The CDR3 covers 13 residues. CDR1 and CDR2 from the germline V gene are ENHRY and SYGVKD. Treatment reported: approximately 9-day PBMC culture with coronavirus spike peptide pools or control peptides (ViraFEST assay). This clonotype was counted between two and nine times. No antigen is known for it.

The source of this sequence is a human donor who had recovered from COVID-19. This chain uses TRBV10-3 with TRBJ1-1; D remains ambiguous. Specimen: CD4+ T cells from blood, cultured in vitro, collected after SARS-CoV-2 vaccination. CDR3 loop: CAISDSPNTEAFF. The CDR3, as DNA: TGTGCCATCAGTGACAGCCCGAACACTGAAGCTTTCTTT.